The source of this T cell receptor beta chain is a study of Ad26.COV2.S vaccination and SARS-CoV-2 variants. Study summary: The donor was enrolled in the Ad26.COV2.S arm of the COV1001 trial.

Sample treatment: about 20 received Ad26.COV2.S at low or high dose, single or two shots; roughly five received placebo; per-sample allocation not given. Specimen acquisition occurred on day 63 following the initial vaccine or placebo injection. An adult donor aged 18-55 years was enrolled in Boston. The CDR3 is 16 amino acids. V gave up 6 bases and J gave up 3 bases; unmatched junction bases: 8. The germline V gene has CDR1 SNHLY and CDR2 FYNNEI. Only in-frame clones appear in the TCRdb table, and some are missing; sequencing was by immunoSEQ multiplex PCR. The sample carries approximately 480,000 clones, around nine tenths recorded once.

This receptor was obtained from a person between 18 and 65 years old who received the Ad26.COV2.S COVID-19 vaccine or a placebo. The chain is built from TRBV2 and TRBJ1-6, with 7 bases aligning to TRBD1. The sample was peripheral blood, taken in a trial of Ad26.COV2.S vaccine versus placebo. The CDR3 bases are TGTGCCAGCAGCCAGACTCGGACAGGCTATAATTCACCCCTCCACTTT. Amino acids: CASSQTRTGYNSPLHF.